One sample yielded the 18 T cell receptor beta chains listed below, sequenced in a study of T cell repertoires in cytomegalovirus infection. MiXCR, applied by TCRdb to the reads, yields one record per CDR3 protein. The sample lists around 450,000 distinct CDR3 sequences; 25% to 40% were seen once. Sequenced sample: PBMCs. The receptors shown here come from a human donor in good health (CMV status not recorded). Some clones in this sample may be carry-over from other donors' samples.

This clonotype was seen only a few times. This chain links TRBV6-1 with TRBJ1-5; 8 bases match TRBD1. Trimming removed 6 bases from V and 6 bases from J; junction bases left unmatched: 10. There are 15 residues in the CDR3. Per germline, CDR1 MNHNS and CDR2 SASEGT. CDR3 residues: CASRAGGEGFQPQHF. The DNA of the CDR3 is TGTGCCAGCAGGGCAGGGGGCGAGGGGTTTCAGCCCCAGCATTTT.

The sample holds a few counts of this clonotype. The V and J genes are TRBV19 and TRBJ1-1, with D possibly matching TRBD1 (6 bases). Germline CDR1 reads LNHDA; CDR2 reads SQIVND (reference sequence). This CDR3 is 16 amino acids long. Trimming cost V 6 bases and J 4 bases, with 21 bases left between them. This chain's CDR3 is CASRTPGQPRGTEAFF. For the CDR3, the DNA is TGTGCCAGTAGAACACCGGGACAACCTAGGGGCACTGAAGCTTTCTTT.

The chain couples TRBV15 to TRBJ2-5, with TRBD2 matching 14 bases. The CDR3 consists of 18 residues. Germline CDR1 LNHNV, CDR2 YYDKDF (reference sequence). V was clipped by 4 bases and J by 3 bases; unmatched bases: 10. The CDR3 spells CATSKRLAGGPSKETQYF. DNA of the CDR3: TGTGCCACCAGCAAACGACTAGCGGGGGGGCCTTCGAAAGAGACCCAGTACTTC.

This clonotype was detected many times. This chain joins TRBV6-2 or TRBV6-3 and TRBJ2-7, with no clear D. CDR3 length: 11 amino acids. Germline values: CDR1 MNHEY, CDR2 SVGEGT. Trimming left V 4 bases short and J 4 bases short, with 5 bases between. CDR3 loop: CASSSQYEQYF. As DNA, the CDR3 is TGTGCCAGCAGTTCTCAATACGAGCAGTACTTC.

This clonotype was counted between two and nine times. This chain links TRBV4-1 with TRBJ1-2; D might be TRBD1 (5 bases). CDR1 and CDR2 from the germline V gene are MGHRA and YSYEKL. The CDR3 covers 15 residues. Trimming stripped 0 bases from V and 4 bases from J, with 12 bases between. CDR3 bases: TGCGCCAGCAGCCAAGAATGGGGTAGGGGCTATGGCTACACCTTC. Translating gives CASSQEWGRGYGYTF.

The chain combines TRBV4-2 with TRBJ2-1, with a tentative D call TRBD1 (7 bases). The V and J ends lost 5 bases and 8 bases respectively, with 19 bases between them. The CDR3 consists of 15 residues. Looked up from germline, CDR1 is LGHNA and CDR2 is YNFKEQ. The CDR3 bases are TGTGCCAGCAGCGAATCGGCGCAGGGGGGCGATGAGCAGTTCTTC. Translated, it gives CASSESAQGGDEQFF.

For this clonotype: Relative to the germline gene, one junction end is altered; a read error may explain this. The genes are TRBV7-8 and TRBJ1-1; D possibly corresponds to TRBD1 (5 bases). This CDR3 has 16 residues. Germline CDR1 and CDR2: SGHVS and FQNEAQ. The CDR3 DNA follows: TGTGCCAGCATCTTACCGAGGGGAGGGATGAACCCTGAAGCTTTCTTT. Translating gives CASILPRGGMNPEAFF.

V gene TRBV2 combines with J gene TRBJ2-5; perhaps D is TRBD1 or TRBD2 (5 bases each). V lost 10 bases to trimming and J lost 0 bases, with 24 bases between them. CDR3 length: 17 amino acids. Germline loops: CDR1 SNHLY, CDR2 FYNNEI. This CDR3 reads CATLTEGARRYQETQYF. For the CDR3, the DNA is TGTGCCACCCTGACAGAGGGAGCCCGGAGGTACCAAGAGACCCAGTACTTC.

The chain joins TRBV18 to TRBJ2-5; D not resolved. The CDR3 is 18 amino acids. With 3 bases removed from V and 2 bases from J, the gap between germline ends came to 22 bases. The germline CDR1 and CDR2 sequences are KGHSH and LQKENI. The CDR3 is CASSPEYSHTRYQETQYF. CDR3 DNA sequence: TGTGCCAGCTCACCCGAATACAGTCATACCCGATATCAAGAGACCCAGTACTTC.

In this sample, this clonotype turned up a few times. The chain is built from TRBV19 and TRBJ2-2; weak D call: TRBD1 (6 bases). V was cut by 6 bases and J by 7 bases, with 15 bases left in between. The length of the CDR3 is 14 residues. Germline-derived CDR1 and CDR2 are LNHDA and SQIVND (reference sequence). The CDR3 sequence is CASSRPGDHGELFF. The CDR3 nucleotides read TGTGCCAGTAGCCGACCAGGGGATCACGGGGAGCTGTTTTTT.

This clonotype showed up just a few times. The chain carries TRBV5-1 and TRBJ2-7; D gene ambiguous. Germline lookup yields CDR1 SGHRS and CDR2 YFSETQ. The CDR3 has 14 residues. V lost 4 bases, J lost 0 bases, and 11 bases lay in between. CDR3 loop: CASSTNRLSYEQYF. CDR3 in DNA: TGCGCCAGCAGCACAAACCGACTCTCCTACGAGCAGTACTTC.

There are many counts of this clonotype. This chain connects TRBV11-1 to TRBJ1-2; 7 bases line up with TRBD1. Unmatched junction bases numbered 7, after V lost 6 bases and J lost 6 bases. Germline-derived CDR1 and CDR2 are SGHAT and FQDESV (reference sequence). The CDR3 spans 13 residues. CDR3 coding DNA: TGTGCCAGCAGAAACAGGGGTGCTGATGGCTACACCTTC. Translation: CASRNRGADGYTF.

This clonotype appeared a few times. The chain recombines TRBV11-2 with TRBJ2-7; D is possibly TRBD1 (7 bases). The CDR3 is made up of 14 amino acids. V was pared by 4 bases and J by 6 bases, with 16 bases between. The germline V gene has CDR1 SGHAT and CDR2 FQNNGV. The CDR3 region has the DNA TGTGCCAGCAGCTATGTTGGAGGGGGCACCGAGCAGTACTTC. Its protein product is CASSYVGGGTEQYF.

Only a few counts were recorded for this clonotype. This chain links TRBV23-1 with TRBJ1-5; 8 nucleotides line up with TRBD1. TRBV23-1 is marked as an open reading frame, function uncertain. V was pared by 2 bases and J by 3 bases, with 9 bases of the junction left unmatched. There are 17 residues in the CDR3. The CDR3 nucleotides read TGCGCCAGCAGTCAAACAGACCCAGGGGGCAACAATCAGCCCCAGCATTTT. This sequence encodes CASSQTDPGGNNQPQHF.

This clonotype has a handful of counts. The J gene is TRBJ1-1, the V gene TRBV6-8, with 7 nucleotides matching TRBD1. The ends lost 6 bases at V and 4 bases at J; junction bases unmatched: 8. Germline lookup yields CDR1 MNHGY and CDR2 SAAAGT. CDR3 size: 14 residues. The DNA for the CDR3 is TGTGCCAGCAGCCGCGACAGGGTTCGCACTGAAGCTTTCTTT. Amino acids: CASSRDRVRTEAFF.

The J gene is TRBJ2-1, the V gene TRBV6-2 or TRBV6-3; D could derive from TRBD1 or TRBD2 (5 bases each). Per germline, CDR1 MNHEY and CDR2 SVGEGT. V dropped 7 bases and J dropped 7 bases, with 8 bases sitting between them. The CDR3 has 11 amino acids. The CDR3 region has the DNA TGTGCCAGCACCTGGGGGAATGAGCAGTTCTTC. Translating it yields CASTWGNEQFF.

In its sample, this clonotype was seen many times. The chain combines TRBV7-2 with TRBJ1-2, with a possible D match to TRBD1 (6 bases). Germline-derived CDR1 and CDR2 are SGHTA and FQGNSA. Trimming took 2 bases from V and 2 from J, leaving 15 bases between them. The CDR3 is 16 residues long. The DNA for the CDR3 is TGTGCCAGCAGCTTAAGACTAGGGGGAAGCAACTATGGCTACACCTTC. This sequence encodes CASSLRLGGSNYGYTF. Full variable domain (missing parts from reference TRBV7-2 and TRBJ1-2): GAGVSQSPSNKVTEKGKDVELRCDPISGHTALYWYRQSLGQGLEFLIYFQGNSAPDKSGLPSDRFSAERTGGSVSTLTIQRTQQEDSAVYLCASSLRLGGSNYGYTFGSGTRLTVV.

The table lists this clonotype with a few counts. This chain uses TRBV7-2 with TRBJ2-7, with a possible D match to TRBD2 (6 bases). Trimming shortened V by 0 bases and J by 6 bases, and 9 bases separated the two germline ends. This CDR3 comprises 13 residues. Germline values: CDR1 SGHTA, CDR2 FQGNSA. This chain's CDR3 is CASSLAGGLEQYF. The CDR3 region has the DNA TGTGCCAGCAGCTTAGCTGGAGGGCTCGAGCAGTACTTC.